This record covers a single T cell receptor (beta chain). This CDR3 comprises 12 residues. Trimming cost V 6 bases and J 5 bases, with 10 bases left between them. This specimen belongs to a study of blood T cell repertoires in COVID-19. Study as a whole: Collection of acute and convalescent COVID-19 samples took place in the United States, Italy and Spain. Sample material is recorded as cDNA or gDNA derived from T cells, B-cell-depleted T cells, or PBMCs.

Methods used by the authors: It was from reference gene primer amplification that nucleated cell counts were estimated. The data were produced by immunoSEQ multiplex PCR, yet TCRdb's version contains in-frame clones alone and is incomplete. V, J and clone size derive from that table, while D and trimming were established from the DNA sequence. The sample comprises around 150,000 clones, roughly 80% of which are singletons, and about 8.7% rests with the top ten. The chain carries TRBV12-3 or TRBV12-4 and TRBJ2-5; no clear D gene. The origin of this receptor is a man in his fifties or sixties with active or convalescent COVID-19. Source material: peripheral blood. The CDR3, as DNA: TGTGCCAGCAGCCTGGAGTGGGAGACCCAGTACTTC. It codes for CASSLEWETQYF.